The rows below give T cell receptor beta chains drawn from one sample of a study of Ad26.COV2.S vaccination and SARS-CoV-2 variants. Data came from immunoSEQ multiplex PCR; TCRdb stores just in-frame clones and leaves some out. The table has around 370,000 clones, about 90% seen once. This specimen was peripheral blood, taken after recovery from COVID-19. The receptors here all came from a human donor who had recovered from COVID-19. Both conserved end residues are part of each CDR3. The order of the fields is J gene, V gene, clone size, D gene, CDR3 DNA, CDR3 protein. D genes are given only for firm matches. Some rows have no size entry. The others give once, few or many, or a class for an expanded clone.

TRBJ2-7	TRBV9	-	-	TGTGCCAGCAGCGTCGGGACCGTGACCTACGAGCAGTACTTC	CASSVGTVTYEQYF
TRBJ1-4	TRBV9	-	-	TGTGCCAGCAGCGTAGAGACGGGGGTGAATGAAAAACTGTTTTTT	CASSVETGVNEKLFF
TRBJ1-2	TRBV9	-	-	TGTGCCAGCAGCGAATACGTAGGGCTTGTGACGGACTATGGCTACACCTTC	CASSEYVGLVTDYGYTF
TRBJ2-1	TRBV3-1/TRBV3-2	-	-	TGTGCCTGTCAGAGTGGTGGAGGGGTCGGTGGGAATGAGCAGTTCTTC	CACQSGGGVGGNEQFF
TRBJ2-3	TRBV6-5	-	-	TGTGCCAGCAGCCAGGGGGGACGCACAGATACGCAGTATTTT	CASSQGGRTDTQYF
TRBJ2-7	TRBV2	-	-	TGTGCCAGCATAGCCAGGGATGGTTACGAGCAGTACTTC	CASIARDGYEQYF
TRBJ1-1	TRBV7-3	-	-	TGTGCCAGCAGCCTTTCGGGGGAAAGGACTGAAGCTTTCTTT	CASSLSGERTEAFF
TRBJ2-5	TRBV13	-	-	TGTGCCAGCAGCTTTGGCGGGGCCAAAGAGACCCAGTACTTC	CASSFGGAKETQYF
TRBJ2-5	TRBV20-1	-	-	TGCAGTGCTAGTCTAGCCCTGTGGGGGGGCTTCGAGGGAGAGACCCAGTACTTC	CSASLALWGGFEGETQYF
TRBJ1-4	TRBV5-6	-	-	TGTGCCAGCAGAGAACAGGCAAATAATGAAAAACTGTTTTTT	CASREQANNEKLFF
TRBJ2-1	TRBV2	-	-	TGTGCCAGCAGGGTATTTTTCTCCTACAATGAGCAGTTCTTC	CASRVFFSYNEQFF
TRBJ2-5	TRBV7-6	-	-	TGTGCCAGCAGCATGGAAGAGACCCAGTACTTC	CASSMEETQYF
TRBJ2-1	TRBV6-1	-	-	TGTGCCAGCAGTGAAAGGCAGGCCCTGAGTAATGAGCAGTTCTTC	CASSERQALSNEQFF
TRBJ2-7	TRBV10-1	once	-	TGCGCCAGCAGTGAGGACCCGGGGACAAGGAAGCAGTACTTC	CASSEDPGTRKQYF
TRBJ2-1	TRBV7-9	-	-	TGTGCCAGCAGCCCTACAGGGTATTATGAGCAGTTCTTC	CASSPTGYYEQFF
TRBJ2-1	TRBV10-3	-	-	TGTGCCATCAGTGACTACAGCACCGAGCAGTTCTTC	CAISDYSTEQFF
TRBJ2-1	TRBV25-1	few	TRBD1	TGTGCCAGCAGTGATCCGGGACAGTTCTACAATGAGCAGTTCTTC	CASSDPGQFYNEQFF
TRBJ1-6	TRBV3-1/TRBV3-2	-	-	TGTGCCAGCAGCCAAGATTCGGGACTACCCCTCCACTTT	CASSQDSGLPLHF
TRBJ2-1	TRBV2	-	-	TGTGCCAGCAGTGATTCCGTCGGGTTTTATTTTGGAAAAAGCTCCTACAATGAGCAGTTCTTC	CASSDSVGFYFGKSSYNEQFF
TRBJ1-1	TRBV10-2	-	-	TGCGCCAGCAGTGAGTCTTTGCCCACTGAAGCTTTCTTT	CASSESLPTEAFF
TRBJ1-2	TRBV9	-	-	TGTGCCAGCAGCGCCCGACAGGAATGGGTAGGCTATGGCTACACCTTC	CASSARQEWVGYGYTF
TRBJ1-2	TRBV19	-	-	TGTGCCAGTAGTGAGATCAAAGGGGGGCCCTATGGCTACACCTTC	CASSEIKGGPYGYTF
TRBJ1-2	TRBV11-1	-	TRBD1	TGTGCCAGCAGCTTGGGGACGCCGGGACAGGGGCGAGGCTACACCTTC	CASSLGTPGQGRGYTF
TRBJ2-3	TRBV5-4	-	-	TGTGCCAGCAGCTTGGGGCAGTTGGGGGCAGATACGCAGTATTTT	CASSLGQLGADTQYF
TRBJ2-1	TRBV10-3	-	-	TGTGCCATCAGTGCGGGGGAGAGCTCCTACAATGAGCAGTTCTTC	CAISAGESSYNEQFF
TRBJ2-5	TRBV5-1	-	-	TGCGCCAGCAGTTTTCGGAGGCCCCAAGAGACCCAGTACTTC	CASSFRRPQETQYF
TRBJ1-1	TRBV27	-	-	TGTGCCAGCAGTTTACGGGAGAACACTGAAGCTTTCTTT	CASSLRENTEAFF
TRBJ2-7	TRBV3-1/TRBV3-2	-	TRBD1	TGTGCCAGCAACCAAGAAACGGGGGACAGGGCCTACGAGCAGTACTTC	CASNQETGDRAYEQYF
TRBJ2-5	TRBV13	once	-	TGTGCCAGCAGCCAGAGTGGGATAGGTTGGGAGACCCAGTACTTC	CASSQSGIGWETQYF
TRBJ2-5	TRBV7-6	-	TRBD1	TGTGCCAGCAGCTTATTAGGGGACAGTCAAGAGACCCAGTACTTC	CASSLLGDSQETQYF
TRBJ2-7	TRBV6-6	few	-	TGTGCCGCAGCCAGGGGTGTAGATTCCTACGAGCAGTACTTC	CAAARGVDSYEQYF
TRBJ2-1	TRBV18	-	TRBD1	TGTGCCAGCTCCCAGAGCCGGGACAGTAGTGCCTACAATGAGCAGTTCTTC	CASSQSRDSSAYNEQFF
TRBJ2-5	TRBV6-5	-	-	TGTGCCAGCAGAGATTGGGGATCGGCGGAGACCCAGTACTTC	CASRDWGSAETQYF
TRBJ2-1	TRBV29-1	once	-	TGCAGCGTTGTTACTGCCGACTCCTACAATGAGCAGTTCTTC	CSVVTADSYNEQFF
TRBJ1-1	TRBV7-2	once	-	TGTGCCAGCAGCTTGACAGGTACTGAAGCTTTCTTT	CASSLTGTEAFF
TRBJ2-5	TRBV19	-	-	TGTGCCAGTAGTATAACACCCGGACGAGAGACCCAGTACTTC	CASSITPGRETQYF
TRBJ1-3	TRBV7-6	-	-	TGTGCCAGCAGCTTAGGGTCCCTCTCTGGAAACACCATATATTTT	CASSLGSLSGNTIYF
TRBJ1-5	TRBV19	-	-	TGTGCCAGTAGCGATAACAGGATACTAATCAATCAGCCCCAGCATTTT	CASSDNRILINQPQHF
TRBJ1-5	TRBV5-8	few	-	TGTGCCAGCAGCTTAGGGGTGGTGAGCAATCAGCCCCAGCATTTT	CASSLGVVSNQPQHF
TRBJ2-1	TRBV5-6	-	TRBD2	TGTGCCAGCAGCCCGAAGGGGCGGGGGTCGAATGAGCAGTTCTTC	CASSPKGRGSNEQFF
TRBJ2-4	TRBV7-2	-	-	TGTGCCAGCAGCCCAACAGAATTAAACATTCAGTACTTC	CASSPTELNIQYF
TRBJ1-5	TRBV12-5	-	-	TGTGCTAGTGGTTTGGGAGGGAACAATCAGCCCCAGCATTTT	CASGLGGNNQPQHF
TRBJ1-2	TRBV19	once	-	TGTGCCAGTAGTACCCGACAGGACTATGGCTACACCTTC	CASSTRQDYGYTF
TRBJ2-2	TRBV5-4	-	-	TGTGCCAGCAGCTGGAGGGGGTCAACCTTGCGGGAGCTGTTTTTT	CASSWRGSTLRELFF
TRBJ1-2	TRBV10-3	-	TRBD1	TGTGCCATCCGACAGGGACTGGACTATGGCTACACCTTC	CAIRQGLDYGYTF
TRBJ2-5	TRBV15	-	TRBD1	TGTGCCACCAGCAGAATCCCCGGGACAGGACAAGAGACCCAGTACTTC	CATSRIPGTGQETQYF
TRBJ1-2	TRBV6-5	-	TRBD1	TGTGCCAGCAGTCAGGGACAGGGGGATGGCTACACCTTC	CASSQGQGDGYTF
TRBJ1-3	TRBV5-8	-	-	TGTGCCAGCAGCGTGGGACCTGGAAACACCATATATTTT	CASSVGPGNTIYF
TRBJ1-1	TRBV23-1	-	TRBD1	TGCGCCAGCAGTCAATCCCGGACAGGGACTGAAGCTTTCTTT	CASSQSRTGTEAFF
TRBJ2-7	TRBV7-3	-	TRBD1	TGTGCCAGCAGCTCCTGGGACAGTCCCTACGAGCAGTACTTC	CASSSWDSPYEQYF
TRBJ1-1	TRBV12-3/TRBV12-4	-	-	TGTGCCAGCCGCCGGGGCGCCTCCACTGAAGCTTTCTTT	CASRRGASTEAFF